These 14 T cell receptor beta chains share one sample of origin, sequenced in a study of T cell clones after liver transplantation. Data came from immunoSEQ multiplex PCR; TCRdb stores just in-frame clones and leaves some out. The sample consists of about 100,000 clones, approximately 85% of them appearing once. The sample in question was CD4+ T cells from blood, obtained before liver transplant. These TCRs come from a human donor who received a liver transplant.

The rearrangement joins TRBV29-1 to TRBJ1-2; possible D gene TRBD1, 5 bases. Trimming pared 0 bases from V and 1 base from J, leaving 12 bases between. CDR1 is SQVTM and CDR2 is ANQGSEA in the germline V gene. The CDR3 loop spans 15 amino acids. CDR3 sequence: CSVEDRRALNYGYTF. The DNA of the CDR3 is TGCAGCGTTGAAGATCGCAGGGCCCTTAACTATGGCTACACCTTC.

This chain uses TRBV5-6 with TRBJ2-3; D may match TRBD1 or TRBD2 (5 bases each). CDR3 length: 13 amino acids. Trimming cost V 4 bases and J 8 bases, with 14 bases left between them. CDR1 is SGHDT, CDR2 YYEEEE, per germline. This CDR3 reads CASSQGRVGTQYF. Written as DNA, the CDR3 is TGTGCCAGCAGCCAGGGACGGGTGGGTACGCAGTATTTT.

V is TRBV12-5 and J is TRBJ2-3, with 9 bases fitting TRBD1. The trim removed 4 bases at V and 9 bases at J, leaving 11 bases unmatched. Germline CDR1 and CDR2: LGHNT and FRNRAP. The CDR3 is 15 amino acids. The CDR3 region has the DNA TGTGCTAGTGGTTACCGGGGACAGGGCACGTGGACGCAGTATTTT. Its translation is CASGYRGQGTWTQYF.

The table lists this clone with a count of one. This rearrangement joins TRBV5-4 to TRBJ1-1, with 8 nucleotides matching TRBD1. The ends lost 4 bases at V and 1 base at J; junction bases unmatched: 6. There are 15 residues in the CDR3. The germline gives CDR1 SGHNT, CDR2 YYREEE (reference sequence). The CDR3: CASSPATGENTEAFF. The DNA for the CDR3 is TGTGCCAGCAGCCCCGCGACAGGGGAGAACACTGAAGCTTTCTTT. Drawing the rest from reference TRBV5-4 and TRBJ1-1, the complete variable domain is ETGVTQSPTHLIKTRGQQVTLRCSSQSGHNTVSWYQQALGQGPQFIFQYYREEENGRGNFPPRFSGLQFPNYSSELNVNALELDDSALYLCASSPATGENTEAFFGQGTRLTVV.

V gene TRBV28 combines with J gene TRBJ1-5; D gene unclear. The CDR3 loop spans 14 amino acids. Trimming pared 3 bases from V and 3 bases from J, leaving 9 bases between. CDR1 and CDR2 from the germline V gene are MDHEN and SYDVKM. The CDR3 here is CASSLNGNNQPQHF. In DNA, the CDR3 is TGTGCCAGCAGTTTGAACGGTAACAATCAGCCCCAGCATTTT.

J is TRBJ1-3 and V is TRBV14; tentative D call: TRBD1 (5 bases). There are 14 residues in the CDR3. From germline, CDR1 is SGHDN and CDR2 FVKESK. V lost 1 base, J lost 3 bases, and 7 bases lay in between. CDR3 residues: CASSQGQFGNTIYF. In DNA form, the CDR3 reads TGTGCCAGCAGCCAAGGACAGTTTGGAAACACCATATATTTT.

This clone has only a few counts. The J gene is TRBJ2-7, the V gene TRBV5-1; D call uncertain. The CDR3 extends over 14 amino acids. Germline V gene sequence: CDR1 SGHRS, CDR2 YFSETQ. V was clipped by 0 bases and J by 5 bases, with 12 bases between them. CDR3 DNA sequence: TGCGCCAGCAGCTTGGGTGACCGGATCCACGAGCAGTACTTC. Protein product: CASSLGDRIHEQYF. Using reference TRBV5-1 and TRBJ2-7 for the parts outside the CDR3, the full variable domain is KAGVTQTPRYLIKTRGQQVTLSCSPISGHRSVSWYQQTPGQGLQFLFEYFSETQRNKGNFPGRFSGRQFSNSRSEMNVSTLELGDSALYLCASSLGDRIHEQYFGPGTRLTVT.

This chain uses TRBV27 with TRBJ2-7, with 12 bases aligning to TRBD2. There are 17 residues in the CDR3. Trimming removed 4 bases from V and 0 bases from J; junction bases left unmatched: 7. Germline CDR1 is MNHEY and CDR2 is SMNVEV (reference sequence). The chain's CDR3 is CASSSRTSGITSYEQYF. DNA of the CDR3: TGTGCCAGCAGTTCCCGGACTAGCGGGATTACCTCCTACGAGCAGTACTTC.

This chain connects TRBV6-5 to TRBJ1-3; D remains unclear. CDR3 length: 15 residues. With 6 bases removed from V and 2 bases from J, the gap between germline ends came to 14 bases. CDR1 is MNHEY and CDR2 is SVGAGI in the germline V gene. The CDR3 protein is CASSFGPTPGNTIYF. The DNA for the CDR3 is TGTGCCAGCAGCTTTGGACCAACCCCTGGAAACACCATATATTTT.

V and J are TRBV7-8 and TRBJ2-1; D not certain. CDR3 length: 17 residues. V was clipped by 2 bases and J by 0 bases, with 14 bases between them. Looked up from germline, CDR1 is SGHVS and CDR2 is FQNEAQ. CDR3 protein: CASSLIGRLSSYNEQFF. The CDR3 DNA follows: TGTGCCAGCAGCTTAATCGGCCGCCTTAGCTCCTACAATGAGCAGTTCTTC.

The CDR3: CASSPRQGPPTFNQPQHF. As DNA, the CDR3 is TGCGCCAGCAGCCCCCGACAGGGACCTCCGACCTTCAATCAGCCCCAGCATTTT. This chain uses TRBV4-3 with TRBJ1-5, with 7 bases fitting TRBD1. V gave up 4 bases and J gave up 3 bases; unmatched junction bases: 15. This CDR3 spans 18 amino acids. Germline V gene lookup returns CDR1 LGHNA and CDR2 YSLEER.

The chain links TRBV28 to TRBJ2-5; TRBD1 is a possible D gene (6 bases). V lost 3 bases and J 2 bases, leaving 10 bases between the germline ends. This CDR3 comprises 14 residues. Per germline, CDR1 MDHEN and CDR2 SYDVKM. In DNA, the CDR3 is TGTGCCAGCAGTTTGGGGACACATCAAGAGACCCAGTACTTC. This translates into CASSLGTHQETQYF.

This chain joins TRBV7-9 and TRBJ1-1; TRBD1 might be the D (6 bases). Deletions cut 5 bases from V and 0 bases from J, with 13 bases between. The length of the CDR3 is 15 residues. The V gene's germline CDR1 is SEHNR and CDR2 FQNEAQ (reference sequence). CDR3 sequence: CASSTGQTLNTEAFF. In DNA, the CDR3 is TGTGCCAGCAGCACGGGACAAACCTTGAACACTGAAGCTTTCTTT.

J is TRBJ2-1 and V is TRBV19, with no clear D. There are 15 residues in the CDR3. The V gene lost 0 bases and the J gene lost 3 bases, with 9 bases spanning the gap. CDR1 and CDR2 from the germline V gene are LNHDA and SQIVND (reference sequence). CDR3 nucleotides: TGTGCCAGTAGTATAGATGGGTCTAGCTACAATGAGCAGTTCTTC. It yields the protein CASSIDGSSYNEQFF.